Listed below are T cell receptor beta chains from one sample, sequenced in a study of blood T cell repertoires in COVID-19. Method: immunoSEQ multiplex PCR; TCRdb's copy keeps in-frame clones and lacks some. Here the sample spans some 95,000 clones, around nine tenths being singletons. The specimen was peripheral blood. Receptor source: a man between 65 and 80 years old with acute or convalescent COVID-19. Both conserved end residues are part of each CDR3. The D gene is left open where the match is weak. Only some rows state a clone size, as once, few, many or a class for expanded clones.

cdr3_nt cdr3_aa cdr3_length clone_size d_call j_call v_call
TGTGCCAGCAGCTTAGCCTTAGGGGTTCGGGGCTACACCTTC CASSLALGVRGYTF 14 . . TRBJ1-2 TRBV7-2
TGTGCCAGCAGTTACACTACAGGGGAGGGCTACACCTTC CASSYTTGEGYTF 13 few TRBD1 TRBJ1-2 TRBV6-5
TGTGCCAGCAGTGAGGGACTAGCGGGCTACAATGAGCAGTTCTTC CASSEGLAGYNEQFF 15 . TRBD2 TRBJ2-1 TRBV25-1
TGTGCCAGCAGCTTGGGCGGCCCGGTGTTCACCCGAGATACGCAGTATTTT CASSLGGPVFTRDTQYF 17 . . TRBJ2-3 TRBV5-4
TGTGCCAGCAGCCCCTTGGGACTAGCGTCGGCTTCGACCGGGGAGCTGTTTTTT CASSPLGLASASTGELFF 18 once TRBD2 TRBJ2-2 TRBV6-2/TRBV6-3
TGTGCCAGTACCCTGCGGGGCTCTAACTATGGCTACACCTTC CASTLRGSNYGYTF 14 . . TRBJ1-2 TRBV19
TGTGCCTGGACCCGGACAGGGGCTAGGTCTGGGGCCAACGTCCTGACTTTC CAWTRTGARSGANVLTF 17 . TRBD1 TRBJ2-6 TRBV30
TGTGCCAGCAGCCAACGGGGGGGCAGCTCTGGGGCCAACGTCCTGACTTTC CASSQRGGSSGANVLTF 17 . TRBD2 TRBJ2-6 TRBV2
TGTGCCAGCAGTCCACGACAGGGTCGGAGTTCACCCCTCCACTTT CASSPRQGRSSPLHF 15 few TRBD1 TRBJ1-6 TRBV28
TGTGCCAGCAGCCGCGTTAATTCACCCCTCCACTTT CASSRVNSPLHF 12 . . TRBJ1-6 TRBV3-1/TRBV3-2
TGTGCCAGCAGCGCCCGACGGGCTAGCGGGGGGGCAGATACGCAGTATTTT CASSARRASGGADTQYF 17 . TRBD2 TRBJ2-3 TRBV13
TGCGCCAGCAGCTCACTCACAGATACGCAGTATTTT CASSSLTDTQYF 12 . . TRBJ2-3 TRBV5-1
TGTGCCAGCAGCCAAGAACGAAACAGGGAATTCAGCAATCAGCCCCAGCATTTT CASSQERNREFSNQPQHF 18 few . TRBJ1-5 TRBV14
TGCGCCAGCAGCCAAACTAGCGGGGGGGCCTCCAAAAACATTCAGTACTTC CASSQTSGGASKNIQYF 17 . TRBD2 TRBJ2-4 TRBV4-1
TGCGCCAGCAGCCAGAGAACAGGGGGCTATGGCTACACCTTC CASSQRTGGYGYTF 14 . TRBD1 TRBJ1-2 TRBV4-1
TGTGCCAGCAGCACGGACAGGGGGCGAATCACTGAAGCTTTCTTT CASSTDRGRITEAFF 15 . TRBD1 TRBJ1-1 TRBV5-6
TGTGCCACCTCCGGACAGTTCTCTGGGGCCAACGTCCTGACTTTC CATSGQFSGANVLTF 15 . . TRBJ2-6 TRBV5-4
TGCGCCAGCAGCCCCTCCGGGAGGGGCTCCATATATTTT CASSPSGRGSIYF 13 . . TRBJ1-3 TRBV4-1
TGTGCCAGCAGCTCTCACAGGGGGCAAGGAAACACCATATATTTT CASSSHRGQGNTIYF 15 . TRBD1 TRBJ1-3 TRBV7-9
TGTGCCAGCAGCCCCATGGCAGGGAGGGGTCAGCCCCAGCATTTT CASSPMAGRGQPQHF 15 once . TRBJ1-5 TRBV6-5
TGTGCCAGCAGGAAGGGGACAGAAAATGAAAAACTGTTTTTT CASRKGTENEKLFF 14 once TRBD1 TRBJ1-4 TRBV27
TGTGCCTGGAGCCCGGACAGGGGGAATGAAAAACTGTTTTTT CAWSPDRGNEKLFF 14 . TRBD1 TRBJ1-4 TRBV30
TGCGCCAGCAGCTTGTCAGGAGGGGGGGCCGAAGAGACCCAGTACTTC CASSLSGGGAEETQYF 16 . . TRBJ2-5 TRBV5-1
TGTGCCAGTAGTATAGACGGGGGGATTGGCACTGAAGCTTTCTTT CASSIDGGIGTEAFF 15 . . TRBJ1-1 TRBV19
TGTGCCAGCACCCCCCCGGTGGTTCCCTACGAGCAGTACTTC CASTPPVVPYEQYF 14 . . TRBJ2-7 TRBV7-8
TGTGCCAGCAGCGTAGGCGAAGGGGTGCCCCAGCATTTT CASSVGEGVPQHF 13 once . TRBJ1-5 TRBV9
TGTGCCAGCAGTGAAGGAGGGTCCGAGCAGCCCCAGCATTTT CASSEGGSEQPQHF 14 . . TRBJ1-5 TRBV6-4
TGTGCCAGCAGTTGGGGGGGGCGTGAGCAGTTCTTC CASSWGGREQFF 12 . . TRBJ2-1 TRBV11-1
TGTGCCAGCAGTTACGGACTAGCGGGGACTTACGAGCAGTACTTC CASSYGLAGTYEQYF 15 . TRBD2 TRBJ2-7 TRBV6-5
TGTGCCAGCAGCTCCCCCACTAGCGGGGGTAAGACCCAGTACTTC CASSSPTSGGKTQYF 15 . TRBD2 TRBJ2-5 TRBV11-2
TGTGCCAACTACGGAGGAGGTGGCTACACCTTC CANYGGGGYTF 11 . . TRBJ1-2 TRBV10-3
TGTGCCAGCAGCGGGACAGGGGGCTTGGGCACTGAAGCTTTCTTT CASSGTGGLGTEAFF 15 once TRBD1 TRBJ1-1 TRBV9
TGTGCCAGCAGTGAAGAAGGGGAGGCCCAGCCCCAGCATTTT CASSEEGEAQPQHF 14 . . TRBJ1-5 TRBV6-1
TGTGCCAGCAGTCCAAGGACTAGCGGGGGGTTTTACAATGAGCAGTTCTTC CASSPRTSGGFYNEQFF 17 . TRBD2 TRBJ2-1 TRBV27
TGTGCCAGCAGTGAAGGGTTCCTAGGGAACACTGAAGCTTTCTTT CASSEGFLGNTEAFF 15 . . TRBJ1-1 TRBV6-1
TGTGCCAGCAGCCTAATGCGGGGGGGCGGGCCAGATACGCAGTATTTT CASSLMRGGGPDTQYF 16 . TRBD2 TRBJ2-3 TRBV4-2
TGTGCCAGCAGCGTAGGTTCCTCGCGGCCCCTCCACTTT CASSVGSSRPLHF 13 . . TRBJ1-6 TRBV9
TGTGCCAGCAGCTTAGCTCAGAACAATCAGCCCCAGCATTTT CASSLAQNNQPQHF 14 . . TRBJ1-5 TRBV7-2
TGTGCCAGCAGTGAAGGTACAGTGTGGTATAGCAATCAGCCCCAGCATTTT CASSEGTVWYSNQPQHF 17 . . TRBJ1-5 TRBV6-1
TGTGCCAGCAGTGAATCACAGGTCCTCTACGAGCAGTACTTC CASSESQVLYEQYF 14 few . TRBJ2-7 TRBV2
TGTGCCAGCCTTGGACAGGGGAATCAGCCCCAGCATTTT CASLGQGNQPQHF 13 . TRBD1 TRBJ1-5 TRBV2
TGTGCCAGCAGCTTACAGGGGCTACCCGTCGACGGGACCTTC CASSLQGLPVDGTF 14 . . TRBJ1-2 TRBV7-8
TGTGCCAGCAGTGACCCACTTGGCCACATACAGGGAGGGCCCCTCCACTTT CASSDPLGHIQGGPLHF 17 few . TRBJ1-6 TRBV6-1
TGTGCCAGCAGTTTAAAGGCACTAGCGGGGGGCTACGAGCAGTACTTC CASSLKALAGGYEQYF 16 . TRBD2 TRBJ2-7 TRBV27
TGTGCCAGCAGCCGACAGGGGGCTTACAATGAGCAGTTCTTC CASSRQGAYNEQFF 14 . TRBD1 TRBJ2-1 TRBV6-5
TGTGCCATCAGTGAGTCTATTGGGATGCGAGGGGGCCAAAACATTCAGTACTTC CAISESIGMRGGQNIQYF 18 . TRBD1 TRBJ2-4 TRBV10-3
TGTGCCAGCACCGCCCCGGGGGGACTGTCGGATCAGCCCCAGCATTTT CASTAPGGLSDQPQHF 16 few . TRBJ1-5 TRBV28
TGCGCCAGCAGCTCACAGGGGAACACTGAAGCTTTCTTT CASSSQGNTEAFF 13 once . TRBJ1-1 TRBV5-1
TGTGCCAGCAGCCCTCGACTAGCGGGGGGCAACACCGGGGAGCTGTTTTTT CASSPRLAGGNTGELFF 17 once TRBD2 TRBJ2-2 TRBV6-2/TRBV6-3
TGCAGCGTGCGGGACAGGGGATCCTCAGATACGCAGTATTTT CSVRDRGSSDTQYF 14 . TRBD1 TRBJ2-3 TRBV29-1
TGTGCCAGCAGCTTCGGACAGGGGAGCTACGAGCAGTACTTC CASSFGQGSYEQYF 14 . TRBD1 TRBJ2-7 TRBV11-2
TGTGCCAGCAGTTTATGGGACAGTTCCCAAGAGACCCAGTACTTC CASSLWDSSQETQYF 15 . . TRBJ2-5 TRBV28
TGTGCCAGTAGTATCCTGGACACCTACAATGAGCAGTTCTTC CASSILDTYNEQFF 14 . . TRBJ2-1 TRBV19
TGTGCCAGCAGCCTCCGGGACACGGTTTGGTACGAGCAGTACTTC CASSLRDTVWYEQYF 15 once . TRBJ2-7 TRBV3-1/TRBV3-2